This passage covers 18 T cell receptor beta chains from one sample sequenced in a study of T cells in Graves' hyperthyroidism and ophthalmopathy. TCR beta CDR3 sequences were amplified from RNA transcripts. Primed by the HTBI set, a first-round RT-PCR was run on the TCR CDR3. TCRdb called the multiplex PCR reads again in MiXCR, with one record for every CDR3 protein. The sample shows fewer than 850,000 distinct CDR3 sequences, approximately 15% of them seen only once. The sequenced sample consisted of blood. These receptors originate from a man aged 50 or older with Graves' hyperthyroidism.

This clonotype came up a few times. A read error may produce the germline difference seen at one junction end. The rearrangement links TRBV20-1 to TRBJ1-1; D perhaps matches TRBD1 (5 bases). This CDR3 has 11 amino acids. Germline CDR1 reads DFQATT; CDR2 reads SNEGSKA (reference sequence). CDR3 amino acids: CSAWDDTGGVF. The CDR3 bases are TGCAGTGCCTGGGACGACACTGGGGGGGTCTTT.

The genes are TRBV28 and TRBJ2-3; D remains ambiguous. The CDR3 length is 13 residues. Germline V gene sequence: CDR1 MDHEN, CDR2 SYDVKM. Trimming shortened V by 4 bases and J by 4 bases, and 9 bases separated the two germline ends. The CDR3 DNA is TGTGCCAGCAGTTCCATCGATCCAGATACGCAGTATTTT. It translates to CASSSIDPDTQYF. Combining the CDR3 with reference TRBV28 and TRBJ2-3 gives the whole variable domain DVKVTQSSRYLVKRTGEKVFLECVQDMDHENMFWYRQDPGLGLRLIYFSYDVKMKEKGDIPEGYSVSREKKERFSLILESASTNQTSMYLCASSSIDPDTQYFGPGTRLTVL.

This clonotype was detected many times. The chain recombines TRBV7-2 with TRBJ1-2; D not resolved. Germline values: CDR1 SGHTA, CDR2 FQGNSA. Trimming removed 5 bases at V and 8 bases at J, with 24 bases between. This CDR3 is 16 amino acids long. CDR3 loop: CASSLTVGGGVPGYTF. The CDR3 DNA sequence: TGTGCCAGCAGCCTAACTGTCGGCGGCGGGGTACCAGGCTACACCTTC. The full variable domain, rest sourced from reference TRBV7-2 and TRBJ1-2, is GAGVSQSPSNKVTEKGKDVELRCDPISGHTALYWYRQSLGQGLEFLIYFQGNSAPDKSGLPSDRFSAERTGGSVSTLTIQRTQQEDSAVYLCASSLTVGGGVPGYTFGSGTRLTVV.

This clonotype appeared many times. This chain joins TRBV30 and TRBJ1-5; D is uncertain. The V gene's germline CDR1 is GTSNPN and CDR2 SVGIG (reference sequence). With 1 base removed from V and 0 bases from J, the gap between germline ends came to 7 bases. This CDR3 is 14 amino acids long. CDR3 protein: CAWSGHISNQPQHF. CDR3 bases: TGTGCCTGGAGTGGACATATTAGCAATCAGCCCCAGCATTTT.

This clonotype was observed at least ten times. CDR3 amino acids: CASSYSGVEQYF. In DNA form, the CDR3 reads TGTGCCAGCAGTTACTCTGGTGTGGAGCAGTACTTC. The chain employs TRBV6-2 or TRBV6-3 and TRBJ2-7; no firm D call. V lost 0 bases to trimming and J lost 7 bases, with 7 bases between them. The germline gives CDR1 MNHEY, CDR2 SVGEGT. The CDR3 spans 12 residues.

This clonotype appeared a few times. This chain uses TRBV6-2 or TRBV6-3 with TRBJ2-5, with 8 bases identical to TRBD2. J gave up 5 bases and V 6 bases, and 14 bases lay outside the gene matches. Germline CDR1 is MNHEY and CDR2 is SVGEGT. The CDR3 is 16 amino acids. CDR3 nucleotides: TGTGCCAGCAGATACAAATTCGGGACTAGTGATGAGACCCAGTACTTC. Amino acids: CASRYKFGTSDETQYF.

This clonotype was counted ten times or more. V gene TRBV5-1 combines with J gene TRBJ2-5; perhaps D is TRBD1 or TRBD2 (5 bases each). The CDR3 is 14 amino acids. Trimming pared 0 bases from V and 6 bases from J, leaving 12 bases between. Germline values: CDR1 SGHRS, CDR2 YFSETQ. CDR3 sequence: CASSLEAGRQTQYF. The CDR3 bases are TGCGCCAGCAGCTTGGAAGCAGGGAGACAGACCCAGTACTTC.

V usage is TRBV19 and J usage is TRBJ1-2; 8 positions match TRBD1. The V gene end was trimmed by 5 bases and the J gene end by 1 base; junction bases not matched to a gene: 6. The CDR3 length is 15 residues. Germline CDR1 LNHDA, CDR2 SQIVND (reference sequence). The chain's CDR3 is CASSLPGGFNYGYTF. For the CDR3, the DNA is TGTGCCAGTAGTCTTCCAGGGGGCTTTAACTATGGCTACACCTTC.

This clonotype was counted a few times. The chain has TRBV29-1 and TRBJ2-1; TRBD1 agrees at 9 bases. CDR3 length: 14 amino acids. From germline, CDR1 is SQVTM and CDR2 ANQGSEA. V gave up 3 bases and J gave up 2 bases; unmatched junction bases: 2. The CDR3 loop is CSVDGTGTYNEQFF. The CDR3 DNA follows: TGCAGCGTTGACGGGACAGGGACCTACAATGAGCAGTTCTTC.

V is TRBV7-3 and J is TRBJ2-3; the match to TRBD2 covers 11 bases. The trim removed 5 bases at V and 6 bases at J, leaving 10 bases unmatched. Germline assignment: CDR1 SGHTA and CDR2 FQGTGA. The CDR3 covers 16 residues. As DNA, the CDR3 is TGTGCCAGCAGCCCTGCGACTAGCGGGATGGGTGATACGCAGTATTTT. It codes for CASSPATSGMGDTQYF.

This clonotype was found many times. This rearrangement joins TRBV6-1 to TRBJ2-7, with a possible D match to TRBD2 (5 bases). The ends were cut back, 5 bases at V and 1 base at J, with 18 bases in the middle. The CDR3 loop spans 16 amino acids. The V gene's germline CDR1 is MNHNS and CDR2 SASEGT. CDR3 nucleotide sequence: TGTGCCAGCAGTAAACAATCCGGGATCGGATCCTACGAGCAGTACTTC. Its protein product is CASSKQSGIGSYEQYF.

The chain carries TRBV14 and TRBJ2-7, with unresolved D. V was pared by 2 bases and J by 2 bases, with 10 bases between. This CDR3 contains 14 residues. Germline lookup yields CDR1 SGHDN and CDR2 FVKESK. The CDR3 region is CASSQRTVTYEQYF. The CDR3 DNA reads TGTGCCAGCAGCCAAAGGACGGTAACCTACGAGCAGTACTTC.

This chain links TRBV9 with TRBJ2-1; no clear D gene. This CDR3 has 14 amino acids. Per germline, CDR1 SGDLS and CDR2 YYNGEE. V was pared by 7 bases and J by 0 bases, with 11 bases between. The CDR3 DNA sequence: TGTGCCAGCGGGGTGACGGACTCCTACAATGAGCAGTTCTTC. This encodes CASGVTDSYNEQFF.

This clonotype was found many times. The V call is TRBV3-1, the J call TRBJ2-3; TRBD1 matches 9 bases. Looked up from germline, CDR1 is LGHDT and CDR2 is YNNKEL (reference sequence). V shed 1 base and J 2 bases; nucleotides not matched to a gene: 4. CDR3 length: 16 residues. The CDR3 DNA reads TGTGCCAGCAGCCAAGCCGGGACAGGGACCACAGATACGCAGTATTTT. The encoded protein is CASSQAGTGTTDTQYF.

This clonotype was counted ten times or more. The chain joins TRBV27 to TRBJ2-1; perhaps TRBD2 as D (5 bases). The V and J ends lost 4 bases and 1 base respectively, with 17 bases between them. CDR1 MNHEY and CDR2 SMNVEV come from the germline V gene (reference sequence). This CDR3 has 17 residues. The CDR3 here is CASSSDLQTLSYNEQFF. The CDR3 nucleotides are TGTGCCAGCAGTTCGGACTTGCAGACATTGTCCTACAATGAGCAGTTCTTC.

This clonotype has ten or more counts. The chain combines TRBV2 with TRBJ2-1, with TRBD2 matching over 11 bases. V shed 7 bases, J shed 5 bases, and the junction held 7 bases outside the gene matches. This CDR3 has 15 residues. Germline lookup yields CDR1 SNHLY and CDR2 FYNNEI. The CDR3 DNA follows: TGTGCCAGCACCCAACTAGCGGGAGCCCACAATGAGCAGTTCTTC. Its protein is CASTQLAGAHNEQFF.

This clonotype has a handful of counts. The chain is built from TRBV20-1 and TRBJ2-7, with 9 bases fitting TRBD2. The germline CDR1 and CDR2 sequences are DFQATT and SNEGSKA (reference sequence). The CDR3 sequence is 13 residues long. V was pared by 2 bases and J by 12 bases, with 11 bases of the junction left unmatched. CDR3 loop: CSARRSGSPTGYF. In nucleotides, the CDR3 is TGCAGTGCTAGACGTAGCGGGAGCCCCACGGGGTACTTC.

The chain combines TRBV7-3 with TRBJ2-2; TRBD1 agrees at 7 bases. V shed 1 base and J 2 bases; nucleotides not matched to a gene: 4. Germline-derived CDR1 and CDR2 are SGHTA and FQGTGA. The CDR3 is 16 residues long. CDR3 region: CASSLKGGGNTGELFF. The DNA of the CDR3 is TGTGCCAGCAGCTTAAAAGGGGGCGGAAACACCGGGGAGCTGTTTTTT.